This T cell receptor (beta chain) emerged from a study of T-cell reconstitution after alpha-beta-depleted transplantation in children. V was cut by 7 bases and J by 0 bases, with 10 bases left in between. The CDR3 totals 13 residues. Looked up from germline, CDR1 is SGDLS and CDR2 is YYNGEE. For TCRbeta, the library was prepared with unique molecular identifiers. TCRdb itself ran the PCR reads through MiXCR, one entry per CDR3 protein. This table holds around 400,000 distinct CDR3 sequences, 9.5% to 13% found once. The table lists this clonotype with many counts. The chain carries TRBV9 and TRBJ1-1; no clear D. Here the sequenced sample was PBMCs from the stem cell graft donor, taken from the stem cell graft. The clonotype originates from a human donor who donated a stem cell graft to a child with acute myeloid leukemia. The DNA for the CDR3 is TGTGCCAGCGGTGTCGACATGAACACTGAAGCTTTCTTT. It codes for CASGVDMNTEAFF.